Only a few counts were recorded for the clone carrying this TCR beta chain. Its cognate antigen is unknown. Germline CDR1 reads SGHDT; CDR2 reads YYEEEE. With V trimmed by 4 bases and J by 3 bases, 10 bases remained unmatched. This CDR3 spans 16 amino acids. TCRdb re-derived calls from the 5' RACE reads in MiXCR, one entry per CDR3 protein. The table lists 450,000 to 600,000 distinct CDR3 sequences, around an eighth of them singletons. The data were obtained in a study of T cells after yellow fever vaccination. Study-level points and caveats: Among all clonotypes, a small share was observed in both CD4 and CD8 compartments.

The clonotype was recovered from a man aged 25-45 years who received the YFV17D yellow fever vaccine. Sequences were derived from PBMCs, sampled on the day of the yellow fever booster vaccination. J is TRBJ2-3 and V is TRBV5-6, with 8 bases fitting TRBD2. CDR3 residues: CASSPRTSMGTDTQYF. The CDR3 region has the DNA TGTGCCAGCAGCCCCAGGACTAGCATGGGTACAGATACGCAGTATTTT.